This T cell receptor beta chain was profiled in a study of blood T cell repertoires in COVID-19. At the level of the study: In each case, the material was cDNA or gDNA derived from T cells, B-cell-depleted T cells, or PBMCs.

Assay used: immunoSEQ multiplex PCR; TCRdb lists only in-frame clones, some missing. The sample holds about 110,000 clones; about 75% are singletons and the top ten take roughly a fifth. This sequence originates from a woman aged 70-85 years with acute or convalescent COVID-19. Sequenced sample: peripheral blood.

For the CDR3, the DNA is TGTGCCAGCAGTTTATACCCACCGGGAGGCCGGAACACTGAAGCTTTCTTT. This codes for CASSLYPPGGRNTEAFF. The V gene is TRBV27, the J gene TRBJ1-1, with D hard to call. V gave up 1 base and J gave up 1 base, with 16 bases separating them. Germline loops: CDR1 MNHEY, CDR2 SMNVEV (reference sequence). The CDR3 has 17 residues.